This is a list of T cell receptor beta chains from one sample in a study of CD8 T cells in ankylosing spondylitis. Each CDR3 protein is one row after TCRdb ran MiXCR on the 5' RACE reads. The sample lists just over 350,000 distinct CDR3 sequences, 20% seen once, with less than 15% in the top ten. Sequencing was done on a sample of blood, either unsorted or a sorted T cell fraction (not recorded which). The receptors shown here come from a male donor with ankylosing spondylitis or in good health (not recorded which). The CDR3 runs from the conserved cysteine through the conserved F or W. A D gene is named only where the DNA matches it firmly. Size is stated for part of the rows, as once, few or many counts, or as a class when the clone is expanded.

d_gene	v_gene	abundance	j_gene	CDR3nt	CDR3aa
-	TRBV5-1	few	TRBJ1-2	TGCGCCAGCAGCTTGGAACGAGGGGGATCTGACTATGGCTACACCTTC	CASSLERGGSDYGYTF
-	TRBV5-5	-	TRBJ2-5	TGTGCCCCAAAAGGCCGGAGGATTTTAGAGACCCAGTACTTC	CAPKGRRILETQYF
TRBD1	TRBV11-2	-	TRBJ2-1	TGTGCCAGCAGCTCCCACCGGGACAGGGTACGTGAGCAGTTCTTC	CASSSHRDRVREQFF
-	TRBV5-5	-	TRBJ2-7	TGTGCCAGCAGCTTTGATTGGGGGGTCGCCTACGAGCAGTACTTC	CASSFDWGVAYEQYF
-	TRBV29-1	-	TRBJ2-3	TGCAGCGTTCAGTTCCGAGATACGCAGTATTTT	CSVQFRDTQYF
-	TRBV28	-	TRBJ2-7	TGTGCCAGCATCGGGAACCCTGTCATAGAGCAGTACTTC	CASIGNPVIEQYF
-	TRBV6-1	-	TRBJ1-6	TGTGCCAGCACCCAGGGCTCCTATAATTCACCCCTCCACTTT	CASTQGSYNSPLHF
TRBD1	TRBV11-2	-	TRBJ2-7	TGTGCCAGCAGCTCGACAGGGGGCTTCTACGAGCAGTACTTC	CASSSTGGFYEQYF
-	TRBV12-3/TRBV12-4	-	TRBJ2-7	TGTGCCAGCAGTTCCGGGGACTCTTCCTACGAGCAGTACTTC	CASSSGDSSYEQYF
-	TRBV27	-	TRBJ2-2	TGTGCCAGCAGTTTAGACCCCGGGGAGCTGTTTTTT	CASSLDPGELFF
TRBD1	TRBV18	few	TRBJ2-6	TGTGCCAGCTCAGCACCAGGCACCGGGACAGTCCGTTGGGGGGCCAACGTCCTGACTTTC	CASSAPGTGTVRWGANVLTF
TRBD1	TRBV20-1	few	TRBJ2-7	TGCAGTGCTAGAGATCTTGGGACAGGGTTGAGCTCCTACGAGCAGTACTTC	CSARDLGTGLSSYEQYF
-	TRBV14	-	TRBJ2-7	TGTGCCAGCAGCAAAGGGGTTGGCCCTACATACGAGCAGTACTTC	CASSKGVGPTYEQYF
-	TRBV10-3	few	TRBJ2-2	TGTGCCATCAGTGAGTCTGACAGGCTGTCGGCCGGGGAGCTGTTTTTT	CAISESDRLSAGELFF
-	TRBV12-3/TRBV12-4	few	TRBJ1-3	TGTGCCAGCAGTGACACGGGACCGCTCTCTGGAAACACCATATATTTT	CASSDTGPLSGNTIYF
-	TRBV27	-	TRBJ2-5	TGTGCCAGCAGTCCGCTGGGGGGGGGCCTACAAGAGACCCAGTACTTC	CASSPLGGGLQETQYF
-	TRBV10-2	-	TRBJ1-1	TGCGCCAGCAGTGAGGATGCGGCCGCTGAAGCTTTCTTT	CASSEDAAAEAFF
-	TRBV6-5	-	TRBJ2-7	TGTGCCAGCAGTTACTGGTCGAGCACGAGCTCCTACGAGCAGTACTTC	CASSYWSSTSSYEQYF
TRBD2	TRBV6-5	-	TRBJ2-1	TGTGCCAGCAGTTACGGGGCGGGGGGGCGCAATGAGCAGTTCTTC	CASSYGAGGRNEQFF
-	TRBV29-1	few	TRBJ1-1	TGCAGCGTTGGAAGAGGGGAGGGAGCTTTCTTT	CSVGRGEGAFF
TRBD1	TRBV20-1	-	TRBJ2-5	TGCAGTGCTGGAAGGGACAGGGGGTTGGTTATCCAAGAGACCCAGTACTTC	CSAGRDRGLVIQETQYF
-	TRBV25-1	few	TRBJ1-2	TGTGCCAGCAGTGGACAATACTATGGCTACACCTTC	CASSGQYYGYTF
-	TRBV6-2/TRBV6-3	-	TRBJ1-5	TGTGCCAGCAGTCCGGACTGGGATCAGCCCCAGCATTTT	CASSPDWDQPQHF
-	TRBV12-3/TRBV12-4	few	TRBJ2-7	TGTGCCAGCAGTGGGACTGAAATCTACGAGCAGTACTTC	CASSGTEIYEQYF
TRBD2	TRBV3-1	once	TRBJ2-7	TGTGCCTCCTGCTCAGCCCGTCTCAGCGGGGGGCCCGCGGGCGAGCAGTACTTC	CASCSARLSGGPAGEQYF
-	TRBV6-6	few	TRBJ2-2	TGTGCCAGCAGTCCCTCGGGGGGCTGGGAGCTGTTTTTT	CASSPSGGWELFF
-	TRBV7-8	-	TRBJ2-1	TGTGCCAGCAGCTTAGCGCAGGGCAATGAGCAGTTCTTC	CASSLAQGNEQFF
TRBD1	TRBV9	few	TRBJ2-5	TGTGCCAGCAGCCCAGAATGGGACAGTATCCAAGAGACCCAGTACTTC	CASSPEWDSIQETQYF
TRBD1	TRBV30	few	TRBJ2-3	TGTGCCCAACAGGGGCCACCTCACACAGATACGCAGTATTTT	CAQQGPPHTDTQYF
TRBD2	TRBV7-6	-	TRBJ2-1	TGTGCCAGCAGCTTGGTGGGGACTAGCGGGACCTACAATGAGCAGTTCTTC	CASSLVGTSGTYNEQFF
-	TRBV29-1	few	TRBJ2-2	TGCAGCGTACTGACGGCGAGTAGCACCGGGGAGCTGTTTTTT	CSVLTASSTGELFF
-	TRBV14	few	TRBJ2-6	TGTGCCAGCAGCCCAGGGTGGTCCTCTGGGGCCAACGTCCTGACTTTC	CASSPGWSSGANVLTF
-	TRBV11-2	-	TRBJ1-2	TGTGCCAGCAGCTTTGAGGAAAGCCCTCCTAACTATGGCTACACCTTC	CASSFEESPPNYGYTF
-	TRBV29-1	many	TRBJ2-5	TGCAGCGTTCGGGACCCTCGAGGGTGGCAAGAGACCCAGTACTTC	CSVRDPRGWQETQYF
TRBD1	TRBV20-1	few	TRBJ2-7	TGCAGTGCAACCGGACAGGGGGTCTACGAGCAGTACTTC	CSATGQGVYEQYF
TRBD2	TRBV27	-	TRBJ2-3	TGTGCCAGCAGTTTACTAAGCGGGAGGGGGGCAGATACGCAGTATTTT	CASSLLSGRGADTQYF
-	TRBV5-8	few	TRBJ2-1	TGTGCCAGCAGCCCCCGGACGGAAAACTACAATGAGCAGTTCTTC	CASSPRTENYNEQFF
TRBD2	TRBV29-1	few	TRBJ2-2	TGCAGCGTTATGGAGCGGGGGAGCCAACGAGAATTAGGCGGGGAGCTGTTTTTT	CSVMERGSQRELGGELFF
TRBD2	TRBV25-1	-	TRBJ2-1	TGTGCCAGCAGTGAAGACGGGGGGGTCTCCTACAATGAGCAGTTCTTC	CASSEDGGVSYNEQFF
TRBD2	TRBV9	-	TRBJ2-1	TGTGCCAGCAGCGCTGGGACTAGCGGGGGCCCCTACAATGAGCAGTTCTTC	CASSAGTSGGPYNEQFF
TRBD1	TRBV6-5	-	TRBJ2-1	TGTGCCAGCAGTCACAGGGGTGCCAACAATGAGCAGTTCTTC	CASSHRGANNEQFF
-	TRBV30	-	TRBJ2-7	TGTGCCTGGACGGCGGGGCCCTACGAGCAGTACTTC	CAWTAGPYEQYF
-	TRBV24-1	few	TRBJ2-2	TGTGCCACCAGTGATATCTTCGGAACTGGAGGGGAGCTGTTTTTT	CATSDIFGTGGELFF
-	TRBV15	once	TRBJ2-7	TGTGCCACCAGCAGAGAAGTCCCCGGACTCTCTATGTACTACGAGCAGTACTTC	CATSREVPGLSMYYEQYF
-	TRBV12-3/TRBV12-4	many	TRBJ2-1	TGTGCCAGCAGTTTTGGCGGCTCCTACAATGAGCAGTTCTTC	CASSFGGSYNEQFF
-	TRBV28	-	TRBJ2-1	TGTGCCAGCAGTTTGATCGGGGTCCCTGAGCAGTTCTTC	CASSLIGVPEQFF
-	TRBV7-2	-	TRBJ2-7	TGTGCCAGCAGGCTTACGGGTACCTACGAGCAGTACTTC	CASRLTGTYEQYF
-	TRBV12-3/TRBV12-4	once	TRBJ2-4	TGTGCCAGCAGCCCCACGCTAGCCAAAAACATTCAGTACTTC	CASSPTLAKNIQYF
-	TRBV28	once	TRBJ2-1	TGTGCCAGCAGACCGGTCCCCGTAGGCGATGAGCAGTTCTTC	CASRPVPVGDEQFF
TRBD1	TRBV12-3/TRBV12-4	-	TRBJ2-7	TGTGCCAGCAGCCTCGAGGGGACAGACTCCTACGAGCAGTACTTC	CASSLEGTDSYEQYF
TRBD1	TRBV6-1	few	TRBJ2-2	TGTGCGACCGACAGGGGATATACCGGGGAGCTGTTTTTT	CATDRGYTGELFF
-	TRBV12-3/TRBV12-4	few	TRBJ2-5	TGTGCCAGCAGTGCGGGACCATCCGTGTCCCAGTACTTC	CASSAGPSVSQYF
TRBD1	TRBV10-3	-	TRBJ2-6	TGTGCCATCAGTGAAGAGGGGGCGGTGGGGGCCAACGTCCTGACTTTC	CAISEEGAVGANVLTF